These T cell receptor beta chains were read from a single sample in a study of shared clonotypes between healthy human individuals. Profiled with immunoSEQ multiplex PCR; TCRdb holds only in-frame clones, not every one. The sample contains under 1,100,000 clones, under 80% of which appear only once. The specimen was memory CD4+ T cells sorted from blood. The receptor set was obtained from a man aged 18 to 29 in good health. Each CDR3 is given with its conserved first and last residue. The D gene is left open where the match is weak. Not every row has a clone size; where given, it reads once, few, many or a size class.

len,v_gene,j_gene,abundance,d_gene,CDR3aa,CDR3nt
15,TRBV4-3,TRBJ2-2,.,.,CASSQDKLPHGELFF,TGCGCCAGCAGCCAAGATAAGTTACCCCACGGGGAGCTGTTTTTT
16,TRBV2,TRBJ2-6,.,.,CASKMIGGAGANVLTF,TGTGCCAGCAAGATGATTGGGGGCGCTGGGGCCAACGTCCTGACTTTC
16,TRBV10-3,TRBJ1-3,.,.,CAISGVGGPSGNTIYF,TGTGCCATCAGTGGCGTCGGTGGTCCCTCTGGAAACACCATATATTTT
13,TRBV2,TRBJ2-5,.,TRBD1,CASRGQGAKTQYF,TGTGCCAGCCGGGGTCAGGGGGCGAAGACCCAGTACTTC
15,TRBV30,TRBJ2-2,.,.,CAWIGPPIVTGELFF,TGTGCCTGGATCGGGCCTCCTATCGTCACCGGGGAGCTGTTTTTT
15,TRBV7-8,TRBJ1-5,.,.,CASSKSDRVNQPQHF,TGTGCCAGCAGCAAATCGGACAGAGTCAATCAGCCCCAGCATTTT
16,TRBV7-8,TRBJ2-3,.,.,CASSLARAARTDTQYF,TGTGCCAGCAGCTTAGCCCGAGCTGCACGCACAGATACGCAGTATTTT
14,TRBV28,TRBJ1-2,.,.,CASRAGDRAYGYTF,TGTGCCAGCAGGGCGGGCGACAGAGCCTATGGCTACACCTTC
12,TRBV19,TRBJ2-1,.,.,CASSIFRGEQFF,TGTGCCAGTAGTATCTTCCGGGGTGAGCAGTTCTTC
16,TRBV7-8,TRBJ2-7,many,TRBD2,CASSWGLAGDSYEQYF,TGTGCCAGCAGCTGGGGACTAGCGGGTGACTCCTACGAGCAGTACTTC
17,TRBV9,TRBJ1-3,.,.,CASSVKEVTNSGNTIYF,TGTGCCAGCAGCGTCAAGGAGGTTACCAACTCTGGAAACACCATATATTTT
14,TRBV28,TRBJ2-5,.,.,CASGGAERGETQYF,TGTGCCAGCGGGGGGGCAGAACGGGGAGAGACCCAGTACTTC
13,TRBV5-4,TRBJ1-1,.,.,CASSAGRDTEAFF,TGTGCCAGCAGCGCTGGGAGAGACACTGAAGCTTTCTTT
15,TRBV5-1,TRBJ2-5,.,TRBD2,CASSFLAGVEETQYF,TGCGCCAGCAGCTTTTTAGCGGGAGTGGAGGAGACCCAGTACTTC
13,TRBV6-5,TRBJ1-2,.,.,CASSYVEGGGYTF,TGTGCCAGCAGTTACGTGGAGGGTGGGGGCTACACCTTC
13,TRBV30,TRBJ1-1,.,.,CAWIRGRNTEAFF,TGTGCCTGGATACGGGGGAGGAACACTGAAGCTTTCTTT
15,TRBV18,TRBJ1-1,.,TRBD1,CASSVQGTVNTEAFF,TGTGCCAGCTCAGTACAGGGGACGGTGAACACTGAAGCTTTCTTT
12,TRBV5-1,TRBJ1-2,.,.,CASTDGNYGYTF,TGCGCCAGCACCGACGGTAACTATGGCTACACCTTC
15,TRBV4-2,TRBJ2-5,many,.,CASSQDQGRWETQYF,TGTGCCAGCAGCCAAGATCAGGGGAGGTGGGAGACCCAGTACTTC
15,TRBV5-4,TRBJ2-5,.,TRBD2,CASSLEGTGGETQYF,TGTGCCAGCAGCTTGGAAGGAACGGGAGGTGAGACCCAGTACTTC
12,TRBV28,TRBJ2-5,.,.,CASSWARETQYF,TGTGCCAGCAGTTGGGCCCGGGAGACCCAGTACTTC
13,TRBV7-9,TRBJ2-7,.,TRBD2,CASSYGLAYEQYF,TGTGCCAGCAGCTACGGACTAGCCTACGAGCAGTACTTC
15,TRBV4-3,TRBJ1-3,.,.,CASSQETGSGNTIYF,TGCGCCAGCAGCCAAGAGACAGGATCTGGAAACACCATATATTTT
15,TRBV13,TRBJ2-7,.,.,CASSSAAEATHEQYF,TGTGCCAGCAGCAGTGCGGCGGAGGCAACCCACGAGCAGTACTTC
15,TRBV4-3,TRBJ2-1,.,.,CASSQGAGSYNEQFF,TGCGCCAGCAGCCAAGGGGCGGGCTCCTACAATGAGCAGTTCTTC
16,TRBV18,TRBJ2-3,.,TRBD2,CASSPPGLASTDTQYF,TGTGCCAGCTCACCACCGGGACTAGCGAGCACAGATACGCAGTATTTT
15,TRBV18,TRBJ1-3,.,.,CASSPSTFSGNTIYF,TGTGCCAGCTCACCCAGTACCTTCTCTGGAAACACCATATATTTT
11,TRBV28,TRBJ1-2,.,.,CASSLLGGYTF,TGTGCCAGCAGTTTACTCGGTGGCTACACCTTC
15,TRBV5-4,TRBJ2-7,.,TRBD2,CASSLGLADPYEQYF,TGTGCCAGCAGCTTGGGACTAGCGGACCCCTACGAGCAGTACTTC
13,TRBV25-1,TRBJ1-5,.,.,CASSAGGNQPQHF,TGTGCCAGCAGTGCTGGGGGGAATCAGCCCCAGCATTTT
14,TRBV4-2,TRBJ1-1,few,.,CASSQEVGGGIAFF,TGTGCCAGCAGCCAAGAAGTAGGAGGGGGAATCGCTTTCTTT
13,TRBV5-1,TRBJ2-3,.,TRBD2,CASSSGATDTQYF,TGCGCCAGCAGCAGCGGGGCCACAGATACGCAGTATTTT
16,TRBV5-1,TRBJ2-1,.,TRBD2,CASSLGGLATHNEQFF,TGCGCCAGCAGCTTGGGGGGACTAGCAACCCACAATGAGCAGTTCTTC
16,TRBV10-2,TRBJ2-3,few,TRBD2,CASKRTSGTPTDTQYF,TGCGCCAGCAAGCGGACTAGCGGGACCCCAACAGATACGCAGTATTTT
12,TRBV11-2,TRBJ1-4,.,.,CASSLGVEKLFF,TGTGCCAGCAGCTTGGGCGTAGAAAAACTGTTTTTT
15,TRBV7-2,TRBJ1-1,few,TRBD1,CASSQGQGRGTEAFF,TGTGCCAGCAGCCAGGGACAGGGCCGGGGCACTGAAGCTTTCTTT
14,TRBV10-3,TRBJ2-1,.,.,CAISEAQTYNEQFF,TGTGCCATCAGTGAGGCTCAAACCTACAATGAGCAGTTCTTC
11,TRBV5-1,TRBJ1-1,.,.,CASSLPGEAFF,TGCGCCAGCAGCCTCCCTGGGGAAGCTTTCTTT
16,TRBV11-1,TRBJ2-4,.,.,CASSLSAGGAKNIQYF,TGTGCCAGCAGCTTATCTGCTGGAGGAGCCAAAAACATTCAGTACTTC
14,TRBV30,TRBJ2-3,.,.,CAWKVYSKTDTQYF,TGTGCCTGGAAGGTATACTCAAAAACAGATACGCAGTATTTT
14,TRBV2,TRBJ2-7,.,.,CASSVGQVSYEQYF,TGTGCCAGCAGTGTAGGGCAGGTCTCCTACGAGCAGTACTTC